The 4 T cell receptor beta chains reported below all come from one sample, sequenced in a study of control samples from healthy donors and cancer patients. Using immunoSEQ multiplex PCR, the repertoire was profiled, and TCRdb retains in-frame clones only, with some absent. The repertoire includes around 180,000 clones, about 86% of them detected once, and 4% to 6% sits in the top ten. The sample was blood. Source of these receptors: a woman aged 25 to 45 in good health.

CDR3 region: CASSLDRVGTEAFF. DNA for the CDR3: TGCGCCAGCAGTCTGGACAGGGTAGGAACTGAAGCTTTCTTT. The chain couples TRBV10-1 to TRBJ1-1; 8 bases line up with TRBD1. CDR3 length equals 14 residues. Germline V gene lookup returns CDR1 WNHNN and CDR2 SYGVQD (reference sequence). V gave up 5 bases and J gave up 5 bases; unmatched junction bases: 7.

This clone appeared once. The chain combines TRBV7-8 with TRBJ1-1; a possible D gene is TRBD1 (6 bases). V gave up 5 bases and J gave up 2 bases, with 15 bases separating them. This CDR3 comprises 15 residues. Germline V lookup: CDR1 SGHVS, CDR2 FQNEAQ. CDR3 protein: CASSPGTSDNTEAFF. CDR3 bases: TGTGCCAGCAGCCCAGGGACATCAGACAACACTGAAGCTTTCTTT.

J is TRBJ2-7 and V is TRBV6-6; 7 positions match TRBD2. Germline V gene lookup returns CDR1 MNHNY and CDR2 SVGAGI (reference sequence). V gave up 5 bases and J gave up 0 bases; unmatched junction bases: 7. This CDR3 is built from 15 residues. Here the CDR3 reads CASSVRSGTSYEQYF. Written as DNA, the CDR3 is TGTGCCAGCAGTGTACGCAGCGGGACCTCCTACGAGCAGTACTTC.

CDR3 in DNA: TGTGCCAGCAGCCAATATGGGACCCAGTACTTC. It yields the protein CASSQYGTQYF. The V call is TRBV14, the J call TRBJ2-5; D unresolved. V was clipped by 2 bases and J by 7 bases, with 5 bases between them. Germline CDR1 and CDR2: SGHDN and FVKESK. The CDR3 is 11 amino acids.